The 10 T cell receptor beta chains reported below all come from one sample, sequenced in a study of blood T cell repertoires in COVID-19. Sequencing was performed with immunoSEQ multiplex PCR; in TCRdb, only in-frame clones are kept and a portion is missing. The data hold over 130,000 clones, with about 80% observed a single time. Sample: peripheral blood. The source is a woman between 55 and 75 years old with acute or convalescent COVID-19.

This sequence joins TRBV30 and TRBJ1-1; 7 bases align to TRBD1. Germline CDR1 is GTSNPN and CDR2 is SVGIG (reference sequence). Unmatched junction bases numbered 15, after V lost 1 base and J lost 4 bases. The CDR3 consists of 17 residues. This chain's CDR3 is CAWSAPQYRHRGTEAFF. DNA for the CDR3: TGTGCCTGGAGTGCCCCCCAGTATCGGCACAGGGGCACTGAAGCTTTCTTT.

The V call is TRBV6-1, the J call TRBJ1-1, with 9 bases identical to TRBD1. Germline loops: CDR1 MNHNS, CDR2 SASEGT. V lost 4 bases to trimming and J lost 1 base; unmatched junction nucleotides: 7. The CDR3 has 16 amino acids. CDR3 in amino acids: CASSAPPGQGNTEAFF. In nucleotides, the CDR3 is TGTGCCAGCAGTGCGCCTCCGGGACAGGGGAACACTGAAGCTTTCTTT.

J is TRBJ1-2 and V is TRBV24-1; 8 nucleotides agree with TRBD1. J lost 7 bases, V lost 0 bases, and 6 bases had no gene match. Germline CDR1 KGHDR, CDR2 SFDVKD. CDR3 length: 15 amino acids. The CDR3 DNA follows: TGTGCCACCAGTGATTTGCGGCAGGGGGCAGCTGGCTACACCTTC. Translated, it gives CATSDLRQGAAGYTF.

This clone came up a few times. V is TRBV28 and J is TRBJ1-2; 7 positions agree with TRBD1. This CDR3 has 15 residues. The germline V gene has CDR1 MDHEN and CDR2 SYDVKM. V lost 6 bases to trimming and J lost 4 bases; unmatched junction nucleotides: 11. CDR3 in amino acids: CASSSPRTGVYGYTF. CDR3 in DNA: TGTGCCAGCAGCTCACCCAGGACAGGCGTCTATGGCTACACCTTC.

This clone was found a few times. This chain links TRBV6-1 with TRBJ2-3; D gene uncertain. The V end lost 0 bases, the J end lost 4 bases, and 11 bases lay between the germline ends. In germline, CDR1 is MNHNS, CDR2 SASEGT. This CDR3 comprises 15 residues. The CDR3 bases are TGTGCCAGCAGTGAAGCGCTCGTAGTTGCAGATACGCAGTATTTT. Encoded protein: CASSEALVVADTQYF.

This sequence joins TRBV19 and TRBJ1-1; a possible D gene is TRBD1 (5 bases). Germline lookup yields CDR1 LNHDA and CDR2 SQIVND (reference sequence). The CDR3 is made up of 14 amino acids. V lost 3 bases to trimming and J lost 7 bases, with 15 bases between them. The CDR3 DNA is TGTGCCAGTAGTATCGGGGGAGCCTCACATGAAGCTTTCTTT. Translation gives CASSIGGASHEAFF.

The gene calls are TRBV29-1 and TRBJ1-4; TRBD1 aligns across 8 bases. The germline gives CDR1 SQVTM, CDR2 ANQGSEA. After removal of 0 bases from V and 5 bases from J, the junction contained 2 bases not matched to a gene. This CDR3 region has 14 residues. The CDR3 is CSVEDRGRNEKLFF. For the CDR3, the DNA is TGCAGCGTTGAAGACAGGGGGCGGAATGAAAAACTGTTTTTT.

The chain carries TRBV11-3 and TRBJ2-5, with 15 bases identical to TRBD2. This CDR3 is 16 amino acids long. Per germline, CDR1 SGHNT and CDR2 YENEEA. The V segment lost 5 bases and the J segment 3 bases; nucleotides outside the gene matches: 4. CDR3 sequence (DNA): TGTGCCAGCAGCAAGGGACTAGCGGGAGGCGAAGAGACCCAGTACTTC. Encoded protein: CASSKGLAGGEETQYF.

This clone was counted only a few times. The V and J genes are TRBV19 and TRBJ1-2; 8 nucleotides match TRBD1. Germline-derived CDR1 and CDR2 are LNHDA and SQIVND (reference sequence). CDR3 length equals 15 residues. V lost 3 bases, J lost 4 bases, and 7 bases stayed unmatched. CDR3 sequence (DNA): TGTGCCAGTAGTATGGGGGCAGGGGGCGGCTATGGCTACACCTTC. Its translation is CASSMGAGGGYGYTF.

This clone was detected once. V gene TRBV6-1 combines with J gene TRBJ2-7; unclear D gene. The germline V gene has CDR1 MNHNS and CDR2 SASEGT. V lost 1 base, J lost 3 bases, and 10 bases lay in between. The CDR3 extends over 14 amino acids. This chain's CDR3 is CASSEGSGLYEQYF. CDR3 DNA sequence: TGTGCCAGCAGTGAAGGGTCAGGCCTCTACGAGCAGTACTTC.